Here is one T cell receptor beta chain with its context. As yet, its antigen is unknown. Barcoded TCR alpha and TCR beta cDNA libraries with UMIs came from 5'RACE using constant-segment primers. One entry per CDR3 protein results from TCRdb running MiXCR on the 5' RACE reads. The top ten hold 20% to 25% of the sample, which has just under 350,000 distinct CDR3 sequences, 10% to 15% seen once. This sample stems from a study of T-cell memory formation after mild COVID-19. Findings and limits, study-wide: Contracting CD8+ clones were enriched in EMRA, CD4+ mainly in CM and EM. Clones that shrank (day 15 to 85) were balanced CD4/CD8, whereas later expanders leaned CD4+.

Germline V gives CDR1 MNHEY, CDR2 SVGAGI. CDR3 length equals 14 residues. The germline V and J ends were trimmed by 5 bases and 6 bases, with 17 bases remaining between them. This chain connects TRBV6-5 to TRBJ2-7; the D gene could be TRBD1 or TRBD2 (5 bases each). Source material: PBMCs or a T cell subset sorted from them (not recorded which). The source is a man aged 18 to 29 who had mild COVID-19 (a few samples of this study predate the infection). Cell type and time point are not known. The CDR3 here is CASSPPGPTTEQYF. DNA of the CDR3: TGTGCCAGCAGTCCGCCGGGGCCCACGACCGAGCAGTACTTC.